This T cell receptor beta chain derives from a study of cytomegalovirus exposure and HLA in healthy donors. PCR employed 60 Vbeta and 13 Jbeta primers. Produced via immunoSEQ multiplex PCR; TCRdb's table is partial and in-frame only. This table has about 180,000 clones, around 80% appearing once. Germline-derived CDR1 and CDR2 are SGHTA and FQGNSA. This CDR3 is built from 15 residues. With 5 bases clipped from V and 6 bases from J, the junction kept 8 bases outside the gene matches. This TCR was recovered from a woman in her fifties or sixties in good health and CMV-seronegative. The chain recombines TRBV7-2 with TRBJ2-5; TRBD2 agrees at 11 bases. The sample taken for sequencing was PBMCs. DNA of the CDR3: TGTGCCAGCAGCGAAGATAGCGGGGGGGCGAAGACCCAGTACTTC. Its translation: CASSEDSGGAKTQYF.